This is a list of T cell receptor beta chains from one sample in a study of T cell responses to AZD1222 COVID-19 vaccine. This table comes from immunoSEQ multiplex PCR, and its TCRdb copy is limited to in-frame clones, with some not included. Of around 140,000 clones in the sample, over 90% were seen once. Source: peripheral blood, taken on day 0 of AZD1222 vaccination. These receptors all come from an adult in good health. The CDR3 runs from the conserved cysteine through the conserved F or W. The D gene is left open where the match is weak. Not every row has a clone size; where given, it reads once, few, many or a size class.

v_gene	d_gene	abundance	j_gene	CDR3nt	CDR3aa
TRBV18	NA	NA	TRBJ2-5	TGTGCCAGCTCTCGGACGATACAAGAGACCCAGTACTTC	CASSRTIQETQYF
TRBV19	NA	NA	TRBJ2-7	TGTGCCAGTAGTATCTTGACAGGCTCCTACGAGCAGTACTTC	CASSILTGSYEQYF
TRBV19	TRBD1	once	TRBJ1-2	TGTGCCAGTAGTCTCACAGGGGGCTACGGCTACACCTTC	CASSLTGGYGYTF
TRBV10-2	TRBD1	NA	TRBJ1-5	TGCGCCAGCAAGGACAGGGGTCAGCCCCAGCATTTT	CASKDRGQPQHF
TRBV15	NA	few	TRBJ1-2	TGTGCCACCAGCAGGGACAGCTATTATGGCTACACCTTC	CATSRDSYYGYTF
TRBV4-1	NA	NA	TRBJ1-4	TGCGCCAGCAGCCAGGGGGTCTCTGTGAAGGAAAAACTGTTTTTT	CASSQGVSVKEKLFF
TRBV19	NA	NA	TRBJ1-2	TGTGCCAGTAGTATTCTTCAGGCGAGCAACTATGGCTACACCTTC	CASSILQASNYGYTF
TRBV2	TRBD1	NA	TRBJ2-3	TGTGCCAGCAGACGGTCGAAGCGAGGACAGGGTTCAACAGATACGCAGTATTTT	CASRRSKRGQGSTDTQYF
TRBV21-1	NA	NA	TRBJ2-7	TGTGCCAGCAGCAAAGAGGGAAACGGCGGGCCCGGGCAGTACTTC	CASSKEGNGGPGQYF
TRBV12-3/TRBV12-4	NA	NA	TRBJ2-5	TGTGCCAGCAGTTTTGGAGAGACCCAGTACTTC	CASSFGETQYF
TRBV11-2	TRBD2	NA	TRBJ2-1	TGTGCCAGCAGCGTAGGGACTAGCGTGGGTGAGCAGTTCTTC	CASSVGTSVGEQFF
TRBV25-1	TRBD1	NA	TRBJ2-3	TGTGCCAGCAGTGCCCGACCAAGGGGGCGCTTTCCAGATACGCAGTATTTT	CASSARPRGRFPDTQYF
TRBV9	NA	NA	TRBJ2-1	TGTGCCAGCAGCGTAGAGTTAGTACCCAATGAGCAGTTCTTC	CASSVELVPNEQFF
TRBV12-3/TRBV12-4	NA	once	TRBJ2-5	TGTGCCAGCAGTCCAGGGAGTCAGACCCAGTACTTC	CASSPGSQTQYF
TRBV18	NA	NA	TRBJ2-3	TGTGCCAGCTCACCTACCCCACCAGATACGCAGTATTTT	CASSPTPPDTQYF
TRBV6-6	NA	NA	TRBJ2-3	TGTGCCAGCAGCCCGGACAGAGCGAGGGGAGATACGCAGTATTTT	CASSPDRARGDTQYF
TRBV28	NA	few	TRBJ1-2	TGTGCCAGCACAACCGGGGGGGCAATCTATGGCTACACCTTC	CASTTGGAIYGYTF
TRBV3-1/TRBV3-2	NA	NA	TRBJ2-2	TGTGCCAGCAGCCATCTCCTGAAGACAATGGGGGAGCTGTTTTTT	CASSHLLKTMGELFF
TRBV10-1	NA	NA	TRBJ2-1	TGCGCCAGCAGTGATTGGGACACCTACAATGAGCAGTTCTTC	CASSDWDTYNEQFF
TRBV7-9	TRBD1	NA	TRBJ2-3	TGTGCCAGCAGCTTGGACAGGGGTACAGATACGCAGTATTTT	CASSLDRGTDTQYF
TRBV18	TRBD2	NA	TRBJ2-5	TGTGCCAGCTCACCGGGAATAGCGGGAGGAGAGACCCAGTACTTC	CASSPGIAGGETQYF
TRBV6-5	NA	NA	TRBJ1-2	TGTGCCAGCAGTAGTGGGTTATATGGCTACACCTTC	CASSSGLYGYTF
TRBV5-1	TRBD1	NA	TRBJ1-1	TGCGCCAGCAGCTTGAGTACCGGGACAGGGGGCACTGAAGCTTTCTTT	CASSLSTGTGGTEAFF
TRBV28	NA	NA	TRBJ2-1	TGTGCCAGCAGTTTTGGGGGTTGGCGGGCGACCTACAATGAGCAGTTCTTC	CASSFGGWRATYNEQFF
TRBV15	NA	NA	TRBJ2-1	TGTGCCACCAGCAGAGAGCCGCGGTTGGCCTACAATGAGCAGTTCTTC	CATSREPRLAYNEQFF
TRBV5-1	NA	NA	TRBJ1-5	TGCGCCAGCAGCCCAAGGTGTCAGCCCCAGCATTTT	CASSPRCQPQHF
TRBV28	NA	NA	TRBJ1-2	TGTGCCAGCAGTTTTCACGGCTACACCTTC	CASSFHGYTF
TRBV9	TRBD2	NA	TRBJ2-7	TGTGCCAGCAGCGTCGGGGACTACTCCTACGAGCAGTACTTC	CASSVGDYSYEQYF
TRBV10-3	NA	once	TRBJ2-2	TGTGCCATCAGCTTACAGGCCCCGAACACCGGGGAGCTGTTTTTT	CAISLQAPNTGELFF